In its sample, the clone carrying this TCR beta chain was seen once. Its antigen is as yet unknown. Clones were sequenced by immunoSEQ multiplex PCR, and TCRdb holds only the in-frame ones, with some missing. The table shows tens of thousands of clones, with around 90% occurring only once. This entry is derived from a study of T cell responses to AZD1222 COVID-19 vaccine. Between the trimmed V and J ends, which lost 4 bases and 4 bases, there was a span of 10 bases. CDR1 and CDR2 (germline): SGHNT, YYREEE (reference sequence). The CDR3 is 13 residues long. Study observations and caveats: Every sample of the repertoires postdated the peak T cell response. The donor group comprised mostly white British people and more females; the analysis possibly underestimated clonal diversity.

This clonotype originated in an adult in good health. The genes are TRBV5-4 and TRBJ2-3, with D unclear. Here the sequenced sample was peripheral blood, taken on day 0 of AZD1222 vaccination. Here the CDR3 reads CASSRVPPDTQYF. The CDR3, as DNA: TGTGCCAGCAGCCGAGTTCCCCCAGATACGCAGTATTTT.